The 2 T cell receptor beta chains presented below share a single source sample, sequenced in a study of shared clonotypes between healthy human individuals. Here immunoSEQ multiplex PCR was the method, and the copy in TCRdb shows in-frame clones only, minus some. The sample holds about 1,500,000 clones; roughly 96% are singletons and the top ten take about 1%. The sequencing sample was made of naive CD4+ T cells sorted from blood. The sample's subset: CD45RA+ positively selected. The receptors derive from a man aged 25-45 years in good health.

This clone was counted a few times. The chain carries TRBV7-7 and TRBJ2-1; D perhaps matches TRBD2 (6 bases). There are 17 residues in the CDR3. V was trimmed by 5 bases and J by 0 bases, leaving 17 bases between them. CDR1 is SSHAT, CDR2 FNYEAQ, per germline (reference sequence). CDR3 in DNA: TGTGCCAGCAGCCAACGCGCTAGCGCGAGCTCCTACAATGAGCAGTTCTTC. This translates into CASSQRASASSYNEQFF.

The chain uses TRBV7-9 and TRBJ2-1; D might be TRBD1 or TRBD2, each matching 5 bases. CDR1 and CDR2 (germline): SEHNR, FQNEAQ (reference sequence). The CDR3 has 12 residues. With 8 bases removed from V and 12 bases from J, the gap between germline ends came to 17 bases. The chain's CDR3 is CASLNGAGLQFF. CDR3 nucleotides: TGTGCCAGCCTAAACGGGGCGGGCCTGCAGTTCTTC. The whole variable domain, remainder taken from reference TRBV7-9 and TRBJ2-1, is DTGVSQNPRHKITKRGQNVTFRCDPISEHNRLYWYRQTLGQGPEFLTYFQNEAQLEKSRLLSDRFSAERPKGSFSTLEIQRTEQGDSAMYLCASLNGAGLQFFGPGTRLTVL.